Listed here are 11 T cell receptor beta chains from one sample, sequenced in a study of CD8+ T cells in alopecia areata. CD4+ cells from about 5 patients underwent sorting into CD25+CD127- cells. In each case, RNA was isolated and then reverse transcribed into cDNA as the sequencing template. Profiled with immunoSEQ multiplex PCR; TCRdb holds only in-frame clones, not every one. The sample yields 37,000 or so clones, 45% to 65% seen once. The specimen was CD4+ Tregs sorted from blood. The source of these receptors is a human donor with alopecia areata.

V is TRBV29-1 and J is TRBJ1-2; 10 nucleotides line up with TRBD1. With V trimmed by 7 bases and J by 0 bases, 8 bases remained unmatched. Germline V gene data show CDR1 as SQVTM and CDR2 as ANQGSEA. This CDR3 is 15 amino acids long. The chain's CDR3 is CSAGQGGTANYGYTF. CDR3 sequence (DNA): TGCAGCGCCGGACAGGGGGGGACTGCTAACTATGGCTACACCTTC.

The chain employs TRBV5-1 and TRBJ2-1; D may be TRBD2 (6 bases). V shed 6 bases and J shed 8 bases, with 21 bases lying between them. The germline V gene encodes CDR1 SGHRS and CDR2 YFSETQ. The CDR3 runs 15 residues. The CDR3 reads CASTPGAGTIHEQFF. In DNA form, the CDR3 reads TGCGCCAGCACCCCAGGTGCGGGAACTATTCATGAGCAGTTCTTC.

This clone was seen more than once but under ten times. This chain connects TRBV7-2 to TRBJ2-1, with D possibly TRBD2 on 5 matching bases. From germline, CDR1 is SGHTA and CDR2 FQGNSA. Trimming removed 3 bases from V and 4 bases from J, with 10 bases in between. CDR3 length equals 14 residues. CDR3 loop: CASSLSGSYNEQFF. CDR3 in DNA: TGTGCCAGCAGCTTGAGCGGTAGTTACAATGAGCAGTTCTTC.

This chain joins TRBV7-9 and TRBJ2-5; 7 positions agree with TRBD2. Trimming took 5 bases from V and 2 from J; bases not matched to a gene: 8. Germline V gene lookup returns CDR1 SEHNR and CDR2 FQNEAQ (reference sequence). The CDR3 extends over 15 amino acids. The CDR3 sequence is CASSLLAGVQETQYF. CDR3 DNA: TGTGCCAGCAGCCTGCTCGCGGGGGTACAAGAGACCCAGTACTTC. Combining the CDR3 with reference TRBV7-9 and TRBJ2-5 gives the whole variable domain DTGVSQNPRHKITKRGQNVTFRCDPISEHNRLYWYRQTLGQGPEFLTYFQNEAQLEKSRLLSDRFSAERPKGSFSTLEIQRTEQGDSAMYLCASSLLAGVQETQYFGPGTRLLVL.

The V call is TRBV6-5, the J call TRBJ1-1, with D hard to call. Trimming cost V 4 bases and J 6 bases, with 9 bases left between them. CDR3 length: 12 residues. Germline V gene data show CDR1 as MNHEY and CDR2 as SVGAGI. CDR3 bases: TGTGCCAGCAGTTTTAGAGGGTCTGAAGCTTTCTTT. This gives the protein CASSFRGSEAFF.

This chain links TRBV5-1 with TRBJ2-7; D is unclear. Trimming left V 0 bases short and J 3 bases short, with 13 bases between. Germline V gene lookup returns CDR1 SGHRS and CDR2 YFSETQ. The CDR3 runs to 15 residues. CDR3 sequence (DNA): TGCGCCAGCAGCTTGGGGCTAGGGATTCGCTACGAGCAGTACTTC. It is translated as CASSLGLGIRYEQYF.

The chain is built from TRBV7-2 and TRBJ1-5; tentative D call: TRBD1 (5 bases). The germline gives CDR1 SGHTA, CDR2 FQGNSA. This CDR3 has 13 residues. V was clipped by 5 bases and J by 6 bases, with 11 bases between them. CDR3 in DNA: TGTGCCAGCAGCCGCCGGGGGGGTCAGCCCCAGCATTTT. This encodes CASSRRGGQPQHF. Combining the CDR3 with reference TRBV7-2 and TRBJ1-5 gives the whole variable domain GAGVSQSPSNKVTEKGKDVELRCDPISGHTALYWYRQSLGQGLEFLIYFQGNSAPDKSGLPSDRFSAERTGGSVSTLTIQRTQQEDSAVYLCASSRRGGQPQHFGDGTRLSIL.

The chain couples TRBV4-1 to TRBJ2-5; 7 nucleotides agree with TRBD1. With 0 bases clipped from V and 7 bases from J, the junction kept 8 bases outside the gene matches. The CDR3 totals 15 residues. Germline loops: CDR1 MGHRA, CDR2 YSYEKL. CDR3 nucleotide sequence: TGCGCCAGCAGCCAAGAGGGACAGACCTATGGGACCCAGTACTTC. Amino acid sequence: CASSQEGQTYGTQYF.

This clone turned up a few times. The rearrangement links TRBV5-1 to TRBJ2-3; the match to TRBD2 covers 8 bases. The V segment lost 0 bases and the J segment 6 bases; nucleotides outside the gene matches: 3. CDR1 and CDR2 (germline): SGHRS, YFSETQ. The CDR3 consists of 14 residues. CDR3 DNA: TGCGCCAGCAGCTTGGTTGGCGGGAGGGATACGCAGTATTTT. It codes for CASSLVGGRDTQYF.

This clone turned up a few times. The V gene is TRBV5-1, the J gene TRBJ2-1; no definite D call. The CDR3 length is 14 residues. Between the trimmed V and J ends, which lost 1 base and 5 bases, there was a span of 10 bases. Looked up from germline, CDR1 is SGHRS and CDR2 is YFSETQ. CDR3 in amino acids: CASSLLVSDNEQFF. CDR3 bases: TGCGCCAGCAGCTTGCTAGTTTCCGACAATGAGCAGTTCTTC.

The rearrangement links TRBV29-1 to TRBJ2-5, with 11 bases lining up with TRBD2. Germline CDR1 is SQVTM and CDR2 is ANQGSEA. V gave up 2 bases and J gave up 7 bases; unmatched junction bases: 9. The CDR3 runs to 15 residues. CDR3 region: CSVESGTSGIRTQYF. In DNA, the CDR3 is TGCAGCGTTGAATCTGGGACTAGCGGAATCCGGACCCAGTACTTC.